These 28 T cell receptor beta chains share one sample of origin, sequenced in a study of blood T cell repertoires in COVID-19. The protocol was immunoSEQ multiplex PCR, while the TCRdb copy is restricted to in-frame clones and leaves out a portion. The sample shows approximately 240,000 clones, about 86% of them seen only once. Sequencing used peripheral blood. Receptors originate from a woman aged 60 to 75 with acute or convalescent COVID-19.

This chain uses TRBV7-9 with TRBJ1-2; D is possibly TRBD1 (5 bases). This CDR3 comprises 15 residues. Trimming left V 7 bases short and J 0 bases short, with 15 bases between. Germline-derived CDR1 and CDR2 are SEHNR and FQNEAQ (reference sequence). In DNA, the CDR3 is TGTGCCAGCAACTCCATTGACAGCCCTAACTATGGCTACACCTTC. It is translated as CASNSIDSPNYGYTF. Supplemented by reference TRBV7-9 and TRBJ1-2, the full variable domain reads DTGVSQNPRHKITKRGQNVTFRCDPISEHNRLYWYRQTLGQGPEFLTYFQNEAQLEKSRLLSDRFSAERPKGSFSTLEIQRTEQGDSAMYLCASNSIDSPNYGYTFGSGTRLTVV.

A few counts support this clone. The junction and the germline gene differ at one end; a read error may be behind it. This rearrangement joins TRBV7-9 to TRBJ2-1; TRBD2 matches 10 bases. The germline gives CDR1 SEHNR, CDR2 FQNEAQ (reference sequence). CDR3 size: 15 residues. CDR3 DNA: TGTGCCAGCAGCCTAGCGGGGGCCAAGGGGAATGAGCAGTTCTTC. This codes for CASSLAGAKGNEQFF.

The J gene is TRBJ1-5, the V gene TRBV18; TRBD1 might be the D (6 bases). Looked up from germline, CDR1 is KGHSH and CDR2 is LQKENI. The CDR3 covers 13 residues. V shed 3 bases and J shed 6 bases, with 9 bases lying between them. The CDR3: CASSPTGTQPQHF. As DNA, the CDR3 is TGTGCCAGCTCACCTACAGGGACTCAGCCCCAGCATTTT. Combining the CDR3 with reference TRBV18 and TRBJ1-5 gives the whole variable domain NAGVMQNPRHLVRRRGQEARLRCSPMKGHSHVYWYRQLPEEGLKFMVYLQKENIIDESGMPKERFSAEFPKEGPSILRIQQVVRGDSAAYFCASSPTGTQPQHFGDGTRLSIL.

V is TRBV19 and J is TRBJ2-6, with D uncertain. There are 14 residues in the CDR3. The V and J ends lost 5 bases and 0 bases respectively, with 5 bases between them. In germline, CDR1 is LNHDA, CDR2 SQIVND (reference sequence). The CDR3 region is CASSYGSGANVLTF. The CDR3 DNA reads TGTGCCAGTAGTTACGGCTCTGGGGCCAACGTCCTGACTTTC.

The V gene is TRBV3-1 (or the pseudogene TRBV3-2), the J gene TRBJ2-1, with D perhaps TRBD2 (5 bases). Germline V lookup: CDR1 LGHDT, CDR2 YNNKEL (reference sequence). Trimming left V 3 bases short and J 3 bases short, with 15 bases between. The CDR3 contains 16 residues. CDR3 sequence: CASSHRTGNYYNEQFF. In DNA form, the CDR3 reads TGTGCCAGCAGCCATCGCACCGGGAACTACTACAATGAGCAGTTCTTC.

The chain recombines TRBV29-1 with TRBJ2-7, with 10 bases matching TRBD1. CDR1 is SQVTM, CDR2 ANQGSEA, per germline. CDR3 length: 16 residues. The trim removed 5 bases at V and 3 bases at J, leaving 13 bases unmatched. The DNA for the CDR3 is TGCAGCGTTCGTCTTGCGGGACAGGGGATAATCTACGAGCAGTACTTC. Amino acids: CSVRLAGQGIIYEQYF.

The CDR3 is CAWAQPAGATDTQYF. The CDR3 DNA is TGTGCCTGGGCGCAGCCGGCGGGGGCCACAGATACGCAGTATTTT. This chain connects TRBV30 to TRBJ2-3, with D tentatively TRBD2 (7 bases). The V and J ends lost 5 bases and 2 bases respectively, with 17 bases between them. This CDR3 comprises 15 residues. Per the germline V gene, CDR1 is GTSNPN and CDR2 is SVGIG (reference sequence).

The sample holds one count of this clone. The CDR3 DNA follows: TGTGCCAGCAGCCGTGACAGCTCCTACAATGAGCAGTTCTTC. This encodes CASSRDSSYNEQFF. This rearrangement joins TRBV7-3 to TRBJ2-1; tentatively, D is TRBD1 (5 bases). Deletions cut 5 bases from V and 0 bases from J, with 8 bases between. The CDR3 consists of 14 residues. Germline V lookup: CDR1 SGHTA, CDR2 FQGTGA.

This clone was observed once. This rearrangement joins TRBV3-1 (or the pseudogene TRBV3-2) to TRBJ2-5; D is unresolved. The CDR3 loop spans 13 amino acids. The V and J ends lost 4 bases and 2 bases respectively, with 8 bases between them. The V gene's germline CDR1 is LGHDT and CDR2 YNNKEL (reference sequence). For the CDR3, the DNA is TGTGCCAGCAGCCTCTATTCACAAGAGACCCAGTACTTC. The encoded protein is CASSLYSQETQYF.

This clone was detected ten times or more. The V gene is TRBV6-5, the J gene TRBJ1-2; 7 bases agree with TRBD1. CDR3 length equals 14 residues. J was trimmed by 1 base and V by 4 bases; bases with no gene match: 3. Germline lookup yields CDR1 MNHEY and CDR2 SVGAGI. CDR3 nucleotides: TGTGCCAGCAGTTGGGGGACAGTTAACTATGGCTACACCTTC. Amino acid sequence: CASSWGTVNYGYTF.

This sequence joins TRBV5-8 and TRBJ1-2; D not certain. Trimming removed 7 bases from V and 4 bases from J, with 14 bases in between. The CDR3 has 13 residues. Germline V gives CDR1 SGHTS, CDR2 YDEGEE. For the CDR3, the DNA is TGTGCCAGCGGTCTGGAGACCCTCTATGGCTACACCTTC. It specifies CASGLETLYGYTF.

The chain combines TRBV27 with TRBJ1-1; 9 bases fit TRBD1. Germline-derived CDR1 and CDR2 are MNHEY and SMNVEV (reference sequence). CDR3 length equals 15 residues. The V segment lost 5 bases and the J segment 2 bases; nucleotides outside the gene matches: 6. CDR3 region: CASSPGDRENTEAFF. CDR3 bases: TGTGCCAGCAGTCCAGGGGACAGGGAAAACACTGAAGCTTTCTTT.

The table lists this clone with a count of one. This chain connects TRBV7-9 to TRBJ1-4, with a possible D match to TRBD1 (6 bases). The CDR3 length is 15 residues. V lost 6 bases and J lost 0, with 11 bases in between. From germline, CDR1 is SEHNR and CDR2 FQNEAQ (reference sequence). This CDR3 reads CASSYEGATNEKLFF. The CDR3 nucleotides read TGTGCCAGCAGTTACGAGGGGGCAACTAATGAAAAACTGTTTTTT.

The chain links TRBV3-1 (or the pseudogene TRBV3-2) to TRBJ2-5, with TRBD2 matching 8 bases. Germline values: CDR1 LGHDT, CDR2 YNNKEL (reference sequence). Trimming took 5 bases from V and 5 from J; bases not matched to a gene: 4. CDR3 size: 13 residues. CDR3 coding DNA: TGTGCCAGCAGCGGCGGGGGGCCGGAGACCCAGTACTTC. Translating gives CASSGGGPETQYF.

V usage is TRBV6-1 and J usage is TRBJ2-1; TRBD1 aligns across 7 bases. Germline V gives CDR1 MNHNS, CDR2 SASEGT. The CDR3 runs to 14 residues. With 2 bases clipped from V and 4 bases from J, the junction kept 2 bases outside the gene matches. CDR3 nucleotide sequence: TGTGCCAGCAGTGAAATGGGACAGTACAATGAGCAGTTCTTC. Encoded protein: CASSEMGQYNEQFF.

The chain carries TRBV18 and TRBJ2-1; no clear D. Trimming stripped 4 bases from V and 5 bases from J, with 15 bases between. Germline assignment: CDR1 KGHSH and CDR2 LQKENI. This CDR3 contains 15 residues. For the CDR3, the DNA is TGTGCCAGCTCACAACAGCTCGAATTTCACAATGAGCAGTTCTTC. Translated: CASSQQLEFHNEQFF.

The rearrangement uses TRBV10-2 and TRBJ1-1; 9 bases agree with TRBD1. From germline, CDR1 is WSHSY and CDR2 SAAADI. The CDR3 sequence is 16 residues long. Trimming took 3 bases from V and 7 from J; bases not matched to a gene: 12. CDR3 bases: TGCGCCAGCAGTGATTCGTGGGGGACAGGGTTCGTTGAAGCTTTCTTT. It specifies CASSDSWGTGFVEAFF.

The gene calls are TRBV7-3 and TRBJ2-1; TRBD1 agrees at 7 bases. The CDR3 runs 15 residues. J lost 3 bases, V lost 6 bases, and 8 bases had no gene match. Per the germline V gene, CDR1 is SGHTA and CDR2 is FQGTGA. The CDR3 sequence: CASREGPGGYNEQFF. The DNA for the CDR3 is TGTGCCAGCAGAGAAGGTCCAGGGGGCTACAATGAGCAGTTCTTC.

The CDR3 DNA reads TGTGCCAGCAGTGCACAGGGGGTAGGAGAGACCCAGTACTTC. Translation gives CASSAQGVGETQYF. This chain joins TRBV2 and TRBJ2-5; 8 bases fit TRBD1. The CDR3 consists of 14 residues. With 4 bases clipped from V and 4 bases from J, the junction kept 5 bases outside the gene matches. Per the germline V gene, CDR1 is SNHLY and CDR2 is FYNNEI.

V and J are TRBV13 and TRBJ2-1; tentative D call: TRBD2 (6 bases). The V end lost 7 bases, the J end lost 6 bases, and 22 bases lay between the germline ends. CDR1 and CDR2 from the germline V gene are PRHDT and FYEKMQ (reference sequence). This CDR3 region has 16 residues. CDR3 residues: CASTQLGLADFNEQFF. The CDR3 DNA follows: TGTGCCAGCACCCAACTCGGGTTAGCGGATTTCAATGAGCAGTTCTTC.

In this sample, this clone turned up once. The chain uses TRBV5-1 and TRBJ2-3; D perhaps matches TRBD1 (6 bases). The CDR3 has 16 amino acids. Germline V CDR1 and CDR2: SGHRS, YFSETQ. V lost 4 bases, J lost 0 bases, and 15 bases lay in between. CDR3 protein: CASSPQQGYSTDTQYF. For the CDR3, the DNA is TGCGCCAGCAGCCCGCAACAGGGCTATAGCACAGATACGCAGTATTTT.

As DNA, the CDR3 is TGTGCCAGCAGTGAAGGGTGGGCAGTCTATGGCTACACCTTC. As protein: CASSEGWAVYGYTF. V usage is TRBV6-1 and J usage is TRBJ1-2; D is undetermined. Germline-derived CDR1 and CDR2 are MNHNS and SASEGT. V was shortened by 1 base and J by 4 bases, with 10 bases between the two germline ends. This CDR3 spans 14 amino acids.

This clone was observed a few times. The genes are TRBV6-5 and TRBJ1-3; D gene uncertain. The CDR3 is made up of 12 amino acids. The germline V gene has CDR1 MNHEY and CDR2 SVGAGI. Between the trimmed V and J ends, which lost 7 bases and 7 bases, there was a span of 11 bases. CDR3 nucleotide sequence: TGTGCCAGCACGAGGAGTGCTAACACCATATATTTT. It codes for CASTRSANTIYF.

The V call is TRBV29-1, the J call TRBJ2-7; 8 bases are a match to TRBD1. The CDR3 consists of 15 residues. J was trimmed by 4 bases and V by 4 bases; bases with no gene match: 12. Germline lookup yields CDR1 SQVTM and CDR2 ANQGSEA. The CDR3 DNA is TGCAGCGTTGGGACAGGGTTATACGAGGATTACGAGCAGTACTTC. Its translation: CSVGTGLYEDYEQYF.

V is TRBV29-1 and J is TRBJ1-5; D is uncertain. The germline V gene encodes CDR1 SQVTM and CDR2 ANQGSEA. Between the trimmed V and J ends, which lost 5 bases and 4 bases, there was a span of 12 bases. The CDR3 covers 13 residues. In nucleotides, the CDR3 is TGCAGCGTTAGGGTTTGGGAGAATCAGCCCCAGCATTTT. Protein sequence: CSVRVWENQPQHF.

The V and J genes are TRBV5-1 and TRBJ2-5; 14 bases line up with TRBD2. The CDR3 is 15 residues long. The germline V gene has CDR1 SGHRS and CDR2 YFSETQ. The J segment lost 4 bases and the V segment lost 4 bases, leaving 3 bases of the junction unmatched. CDR3 protein: CASSPTSGGVETQYF. CDR3 sequence (DNA): TGCGCCAGCAGCCCGACTAGCGGGGGGGTAGAGACCCAGTACTTC.

The chain's CDR3 is CSASQSETQYF. CDR3 nucleotides: TGCAGTGCTAGTCAGTCGGAGACCCAGTACTTC. V and J are TRBV20-1 and TRBJ2-5; D gene uncertain. The ends were cut back, 3 bases at V and 5 bases at J, with 7 bases in the middle. Germline lookup yields CDR1 DFQATT and CDR2 SNEGSKA (reference sequence). CDR3 length: 11 amino acids.

V is TRBV2 and J is TRBJ2-5; 9 nucleotides match TRBD2. This CDR3 has 16 residues. The germline CDR1 and CDR2 sequences are SNHLY and FYNNEI. The V gene end was trimmed by 0 bases and the J gene end by 5 bases; junction bases not matched to a gene: 7. In DNA form, the CDR3 reads TGTGCCAGCAGTGAAGCCCGGGCGGGGGGGCTCGAGACCCAGTACTTC. Translation: CASSEARAGGLETQYF. Supplemented by reference TRBV2 and TRBJ2-5, the full variable domain reads EPEVTQTPSHQVTQMGQEVILRCVPISNHLYFYWYRQILGQKVEFLVSFYNNEISEKSEIFDDQFSVERPDGSNFTLKIRSTKLEDSAMYFCASSEARAGGLETQYFGPGTRLLVL.